A selection of T cell receptor beta chains follows, all from one sample in a study of T cells in Graves' hyperthyroidism and ophthalmopathy. Each CDR3 protein gets one entry after TCRdb re-called the multiplex PCR reads with MiXCR. The table includes around 300,000 distinct CDR3 sequences, around 15% detected once. Sequenced sample: blood. The source is a woman aged 45-60 years with Graves' hyperthyroidism that later progressed to Graves' ophthalmopathy. Both conserved end residues are part of each CDR3. The D gene is left open where the match is weak. Only some rows state a clone size, as once, few, many or a class for expanded clones.

TRBJ2-4,.,TRBV2,.,TGTGCCAGCAGTGTGGGATTACTGCTAGCCGAAAACATTCAGTACTTC,CASSVGLLLAENIQYF
TRBJ2-7,.,TRBV5-1,many,TGCGCCAGCAGCTTCGGGGGTTCAGACGAGCAGTACTTC,CASSFGGSDEQYF
TRBJ1-2,TRBD1,TRBV20-1,.,TGCAGTGCGAATGACAGGGAGATCTATGGCTACACCTTC,CSANDREIYGYTF
TRBJ2-7,TRBD1,TRBV7-2,many,TGTGCCAGCAGCTTAGAGGGTACAGGGGTTCGGGAGCAGTACTTC,CASSLEGTGVREQYF
TRBJ1-2,.,TRBV6-1,many,TGTGCCAGCAGTGAAGGATCGGCAGGGTGGTATGGCTACACCTTC,CASSEGSAGWYGYTF
TRBJ2-7,.,TRBV5-1,many,TGCGCCAGCAGCTTGGACCCAGCGCCGAGCTCCTACGAGCAGTACTTC,CASSLDPAPSSYEQYF
TRBJ2-1,.,TRBV10-3,many,TGTGCCATCAGTGACAGGACAGATGTCTATGAGCAGTTCTTC,CAISDRTDVYEQFF
TRBJ2-7,TRBD1,TRBV30,many,TGTGCCTGGAGTGGATATAAGGACAGGGTTCCCTACGAGCAGTACTTC,CAWSGYKDRVPYEQYF
TRBJ1-1,.,TRBV11-2,many,TGTGCCAGCAGCTTACCAGGGAAGGCTACTGAAGCTTTCTTT,CASSLPGKATEAFF
TRBJ2-7,TRBD1,TRBV11-2,many,TGTGCCAGCAGCTTAGACCCTCAGGGGGTCTACGAGCAGTACTTC,CASSLDPQGVYEQYF
TRBJ2-7,TRBD2,TRBV9,many,TGTGCCAGCAGCGTAGGCTCCGGGGTAGCGGGACACTATACCTCGAAGAGCGAGCAGTACTTC,CASSVGSGVAGHYTSKSEQYF
TRBJ1-5,.,TRBV27,many,TGTGCCAGCACATTGGATCAGCCCCAGCATTTT,CASTLDQPQHF
TRBJ1-5,.,TRBV6-1,many,TGTGCCAGCAGTTACGGGCAATATAGCAATCAGCCCCAGCATTTT,CASSYGQYSNQPQHF
TRBJ1-4,.,TRBV29-1,many,TGCAGCGTGTTTGACGGGACCGCTAATGAAAAACTGTTTTTT,CSVFDGTANEKLFF
TRBJ1-1,.,TRBV30,many,TGTGCCTGGAGTGCCGTTCGCGGCGCTGAAGCTTTCTTT,CAWSAVRGAEAFF
TRBJ2-2,TRBD1,TRBV7-8,many,TGTGCCAGCAGCTTAGAGTGGGACAGGGCCACCGGGGAGCTGTTTTTT,CASSLEWDRATGELFF
TRBJ2-3,TRBD2,TRBV28,many,TGTGCCAGCAGTCCATGGCAAGCGGGAGCGGGGGTTACGCAGTATTTT,CASSPWQAGAGVTQYF
TRBJ1-6,TRBD1,TRBV5-1,.,TGCGCCAGCAGCTCACCCCCCGGGACAGCAAGAAATTCACCCCTCCACTTT,CASSSPPGTARNSPLHF
TRBJ2-7,.,TRBV28,.,TGTGCCAGCAGTCCTTATAGGGCCCATTCCTACGAGCAGTACTTC,CASSPYRAHSYEQYF
TRBJ2-3,TRBD2,TRBV6-1,many,TGTGCCAGCCCCCCGGCGGGAGGGTCAGATACGCAGTATTTT,CASPPAGGSDTQYF
TRBJ1-3,.,TRBV28,many,TGTGCCAGCTTAGCCCCCCACCGCTCTGGAAACACCATATATTTT,CASLAPHRSGNTIYF
TRBJ1-5,TRBD1,TRBV4-1,many,TGCGCCAGCAGACGAGAACTGACAGGGGGCAATCAGCCCCAGCATTTT,CASRRELTGGNQPQHF
TRBJ2-3,.,TRBV11-3,many,TGTGCCCGCTCGGCCGCTACGGCAGATACGCAGTATTTT,CARSAATADTQYF
TRBJ1-3,.,TRBV18,many,TGTGCCAGCTCGAAGCGGGGCCGGTACTCTGGAAACACCATATATTTT,CASSKRGRYSGNTIYF
TRBJ1-1,.,TRBV5-1,many,TGCGCCAGCAGCTTGCATACGGTGAACACTGAAGCTTTCTTT,CASSLHTVNTEAFF
TRBJ1-2,TRBD1,TRBV27,many,TGTGCCAGCAGTACTCGACAGGGCACCTATGGCTACACCTTC,CASSTRQGTYGYTF
TRBJ2-3,TRBD1,TRBV7-3,many,TGTGCCAGCAGCCGATCGCCGACAGGGGTGGGAACAGATACGCAGTATTTT,CASSRSPTGVGTDTQYF
TRBJ2-3,.,TRBV2,many,TGTGCCAGCAGGCCCGGGACGACCAAAGATACGCAGTATTTT,CASRPGTTKDTQYF
TRBJ2-2,.,TRBV5-1,many,TGCGCCAGCAGCCCGGCAGAGAACACCGGGGAGCTGTTTTTT,CASSPAENTGELFF